Here is one T cell receptor beta chain with its context. Germline V gene data show CDR1 as SGHTA and CDR2 as FQGTGA. Germline trimming cut 0 bases from V and 6 bases from J; bases unmatched to any gene: 12. CDR3 length: 17 amino acids. This record belongs to a study of blood T cell repertoires in COVID-19. Profiling relied on immunoSEQ multiplex PCR, and the TCRdb table lists in-frame clones only, not all of them. The table has fewer than 250,000 clones, about nine tenths seen once. Sequencing was carried out using PBMCs or T cells enriched from blood (not recorded which). The V and J genes are TRBV7-3 and TRBJ2-7; 9 positions match TRBD1. This TCR was recovered from a man aged 30 to 39 in a cohort exposed to, infected with or recovered from COVID-19 (not recorded which). CDR3 protein: CASSLTGPGQGPAEQYF. The CDR3 DNA sequence: TGTGCCAGCAGCTTAACGGGGCCGGGACAGGGCCCAGCCGAGCAGTACTTC. Using reference TRBV7-3 and TRBJ2-7 for the parts outside the CDR3, the full variable domain is GAGVSQTPSNKVTEKGKYVELRCDPISGHTALYWYRQSLGQGPEFLIYFQGTGAADDSGLPNDRFFAVRPEGSVSTLKIQRTERGDSAVYLCASSLTGPGQGPAEQYFGPGTRLTVT.